The TCR beta chain described here comes from a study of cytomegalovirus exposure and HLA in healthy donors. Overall study: An early data release held about 85 million unique TCRs from HLA-typed donors.

The PCR was carried out with 60 Vbeta primers and 13 Jbeta primers. The table came from immunoSEQ multiplex PCR; TCRdb's copy has only in-frame clones and leaves some out. This table holds 120,000 to 150,000 clones, about 79% found once. Details on this clone: Its cognate antigen is unknown.

Study results and caveats: Later analysis identified several of the most significant clusters that appeared linked to common viral pathogens.

CDR3 length equals 13 residues. Trimming removed 2 bases from V and 5 bases from J, with 10 bases in between. The germline CDR1 and CDR2 sequences are SGDLS and YYNGEE. The sequenced material came from PBMCs. J is TRBJ1-2 and V is TRBV9; maybe TRBD1 (6 bases). The TCR comes from a man aged 35-49 years in good health and CMV-seropositive. CDR3 protein: CASSVQGWYGYTF. CDR3 coding DNA: TGTGCCAGCAGCGTTCAGGGGTGGTATGGCTACACCTTC.